This T cell receptor beta chain was found in a study of cytomegalovirus exposure and HLA in healthy donors. General study points: Reports showed the classifier diagnosing cytomegalovirus status with high specificity and sensitivity. TCR sequences were mostly rare, though some public TCRs occurred in many donors.

As concerns this clone: The antigen is undetermined.

The donors belonged to the roughly 130-subject validation cohort, separate from the 666-subject first cohort. Clones were sequenced by immunoSEQ multiplex PCR, and TCRdb holds only the in-frame ones, with some missing. Here the sample spans about 160,000 clones, about 82% being singletons. The receptor's source is a man between 25 and 39 years old in good health and CMV-seropositive. The sequencing sample was made of PBMCs.

In DNA form, the CDR3 reads TGTGCCAGCAGCCGCGGAAGTTCCTACGAGCAGTACTTC. This encodes CASSRGSSYEQYF. The gene calls are TRBV13 and TRBJ2-7; D is undetermined. Germline loops: CDR1 PRHDT, CDR2 FYEKMQ (reference sequence). The V and J ends lost 5 bases and 1 base respectively, with 9 bases between them. The CDR3 has 13 amino acids. The variable domain in full, completed from reference TRBV13 and TRBJ2-7, reads AAGVIQSPRHLIKEKRETATLKCYPIPRHDTVYWYQQGPGQDPQFLISFYEKMQSDKGSIPDRFSAQQFSDYHSELNMSSLELGDSALYFCASSRGSSYEQYFGPGTRLTVT.